Listed below are T cell receptor beta chains from one sample, sequenced in a study of technical replicates of blood from four donors. Produced via immunoSEQ multiplex PCR; TCRdb's table is partial and in-frame only. The table records about 98,000 clones, 90% to 97% of them present only once. Sequencing was performed on T cells isolated from PBMCs. These receptors were taken from a human donor in good health. CDR3s include the opening cysteine and the closing phenylalanine or tryptophan. A D gene is named only where the DNA matches it firmly. Expanded clones are given a class, and other clones once, few, many or no size at all.

v_call	clone_size	j_call	d_call	cdr3_nt	cdr3_aa
TRBV5-1	once	TRBJ2-1	TRBD2	TGCGCCAGCAGCCCCGGGACTAGCATATCCTACAATGAGCAGTTCTTC	CASSPGTSISYNEQFF
TRBV6-1	NA	TRBJ1-3	NA	TGTGCCAGCAGTGAAGCCCAGTACCTTGGAAACACCATATATTTT	CASSEAQYLGNTIYF
TRBV4-1	NA	TRBJ1-2	NA	TGCGCCAGCAGCCAAGGGGGGACAAATCCATATGGCTACACCTTC	CASSQGGTNPYGYTF
TRBV19	NA	TRBJ2-7	TRBD1	TGTGCCAGTAGCGCAGGACAGGGGGCTTCCTACGAGCAGTACTTC	CASSAGQGASYEQYF
TRBV9	once	TRBJ2-1	NA	TGTGCCAGCAGTGCACAGAAATATGAGCAGTTCTTC	CASSAQKYEQFF
TRBV28	NA	TRBJ1-5	NA	TGTGCCAGCAGAAGCGGCTCCGACAGGAACAATCAGCCCCAGCATTTT	CASRSGSDRNNQPQHF
TRBV9	NA	TRBJ1-1	TRBD1	TGTGCCAGCAGCCTACGACAGGGGGTGGGTGAAGCTTTCTTT	CASSLRQGVGEAFF
TRBV19	NA	TRBJ1-1	TRBD1	TGTGCCAGTAGGGGACAGGGTTTGATGAAGAACACTGAAGCTTTCTTT	CASRGQGLMKNTEAFF
TRBV11-3	NA	TRBJ2-1	TRBD2	TGTGCCAGCAGCCGGGACTACAGCTCCTACAATGAGCAGTTCTTC	CASSRDYSSYNEQFF
TRBV4-2	NA	TRBJ2-5	TRBD2	TGTGCCAGCAGCCCCACCGGGAGGACTAGCGGGAGCCAAGAGACCCAGTACTTC	CASSPTGRTSGSQETQYF